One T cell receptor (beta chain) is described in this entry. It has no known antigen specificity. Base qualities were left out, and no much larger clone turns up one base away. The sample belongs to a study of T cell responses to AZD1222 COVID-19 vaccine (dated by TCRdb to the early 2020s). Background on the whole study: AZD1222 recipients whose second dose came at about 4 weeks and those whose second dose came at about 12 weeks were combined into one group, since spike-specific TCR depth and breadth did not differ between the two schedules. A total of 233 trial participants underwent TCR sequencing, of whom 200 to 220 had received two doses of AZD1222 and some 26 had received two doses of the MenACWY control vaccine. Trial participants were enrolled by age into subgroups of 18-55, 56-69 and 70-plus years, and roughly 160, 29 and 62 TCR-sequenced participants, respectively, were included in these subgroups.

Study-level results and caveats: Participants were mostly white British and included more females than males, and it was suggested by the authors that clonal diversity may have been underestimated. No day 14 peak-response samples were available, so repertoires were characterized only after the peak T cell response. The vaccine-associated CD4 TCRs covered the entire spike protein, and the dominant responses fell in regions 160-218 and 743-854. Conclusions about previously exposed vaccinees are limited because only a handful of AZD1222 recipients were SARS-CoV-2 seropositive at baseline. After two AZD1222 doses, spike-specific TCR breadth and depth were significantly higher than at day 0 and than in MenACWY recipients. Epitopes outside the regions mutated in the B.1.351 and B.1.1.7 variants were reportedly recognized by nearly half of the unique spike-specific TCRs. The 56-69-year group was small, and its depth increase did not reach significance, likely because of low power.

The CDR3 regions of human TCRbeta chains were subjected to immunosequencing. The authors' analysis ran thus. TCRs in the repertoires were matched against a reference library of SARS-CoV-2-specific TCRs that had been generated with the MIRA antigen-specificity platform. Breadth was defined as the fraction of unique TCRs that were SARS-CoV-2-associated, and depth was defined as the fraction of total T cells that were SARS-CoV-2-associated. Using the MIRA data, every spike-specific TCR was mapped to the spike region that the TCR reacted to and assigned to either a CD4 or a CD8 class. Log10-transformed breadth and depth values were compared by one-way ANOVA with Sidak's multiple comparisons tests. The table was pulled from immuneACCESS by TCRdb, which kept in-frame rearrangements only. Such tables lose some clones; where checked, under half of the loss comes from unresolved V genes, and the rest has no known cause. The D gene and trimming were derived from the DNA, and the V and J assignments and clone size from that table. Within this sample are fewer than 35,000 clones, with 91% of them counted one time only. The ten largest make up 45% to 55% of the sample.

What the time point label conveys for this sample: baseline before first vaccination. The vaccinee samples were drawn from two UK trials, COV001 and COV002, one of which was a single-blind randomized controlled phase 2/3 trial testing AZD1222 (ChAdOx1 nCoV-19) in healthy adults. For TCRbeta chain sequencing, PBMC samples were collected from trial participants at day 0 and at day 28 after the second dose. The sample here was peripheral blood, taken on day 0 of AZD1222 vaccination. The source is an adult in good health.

The bases read TGTGCCAGCTTTAGGGGGAATCACACTGAAGCTTTCTTT. This translates into CASFRGNHTEAFF. The V and J genes are TRBV9 and TRBJ1-1; TRBD1 is perhaps the D gene, given 6 matching bases. From its cysteine to its phenylalanine, the CDR3 spans 13 amino acids. The CDR3 DNA has 39 bases and is translated from base 1. Per the germline V gene, SGDLS is the CDR1 and YYNGEE is the CDR2. V loses 7 bases of germline sequence and J loses 3 bases, and the interval between the two ends is 13 bases.